The 13 T cell receptor beta chains below all came from one sample that was sequenced in a study of patients and donors after allogeneic stem cell transplantation. Via MiXCR, TCRdb re-called the RT-PCR reads, giving one row per CDR3 protein. This table holds more than 850,000 distinct CDR3 sequences, under 20% found once. Sequenced sample: blood, either unsorted or a sorted T cell fraction (not recorded which). The receptors were sampled from a human donor who was either an allogeneic HSCT recipient or a stem cell or donor lymphocyte infusion donor (not recorded which). It is not recorded whose cells these are; they may come from a transplant donor.

This rearrangement joins TRBV7-2 to TRBJ1-2; 9 bases line up with TRBD1. The germline V gene has CDR1 SGHTA and CDR2 FQGNSA. With V trimmed by 2 bases and J by 4 bases, 8 bases remained unmatched. The CDR3 length is 16 residues. CDR3 loop: CASSLIGTGRIYGYTF. The CDR3 DNA follows: TGTGCCAGCAGCTTAATCGGGACAGGGCGGATCTATGGCTACACCTTC.

This clonotype was seen more than once but under ten times. The chain is built from TRBV5-1 and TRBJ1-3; D gene unclear. The CDR3 is 14 amino acids. Germline assignment: CDR1 SGHRS and CDR2 YFSETQ. V shed 5 bases and J shed 0 bases, with 9 bases lying between them. The CDR3 DNA sequence: TGCGCCAGCAGGGCTGAGAGCTCTGGAAACACCATATATTTT. Translating gives CASRAESSGNTIYF. The complete variable domain, with remaining parts taken from reference TRBV5-1 and TRBJ1-3, reads KAGVTQTPRYLIKTRGQQVTLSCSPISGHRSVSWYQQTPGQGLQFLFEYFSETQRNKGNFPGRFSGRQFSNSRSEMNVSTLELGDSALYLCASRAESSGNTIYFGEGSWLTVV.

This clonotype was seen a handful of times. This sequence joins TRBV12-3 or TRBV12-4 and TRBJ2-3, with 8 bases matching TRBD1. V shed 4 bases and J 4 bases; nucleotides not matched to a gene: 13. The CDR3 totals 17 residues. For the CDR3, the DNA is TGTGCCAGCAGTTACAAGCCTCAGGGGGCGATCGCAGATACGCAGTATTTT. It translates to CASSYKPQGAIADTQYF.

This clonotype came up a few times. The chain employs TRBV18 and TRBJ2-1; 9 positions match TRBD1. V was clipped by 6 bases and J by 6 bases; unmatched bases: 12. CDR1 is KGHSH, CDR2 LQKENI, per germline. The CDR3 loop spans 16 amino acids. The CDR3 DNA sequence: TGTGCCAGCTCTCACCAAACGGGACAGGGTCTCAATGAGCAGTTCTTC. This translates into CASSHQTGQGLNEQFF.

This sequence joins TRBV7-9 and TRBJ2-1; 7 nucleotides line up with TRBD1. Germline V gene sequence: CDR1 SEHNR, CDR2 FQNEAQ (reference sequence). Germline trimming cut 6 bases from V and 4 bases from J; bases unmatched to any gene: 6. This CDR3 region has 14 residues. The CDR3 loop reads CASRPGQDYNEQFF. CDR3 nucleotide sequence: TGTGCCAGCAGGCCTGGACAGGATTACAATGAGCAGTTCTTC.

The V call is TRBV5-1, the J call TRBJ1-1, with TRBD1 as a possible D gene (5 bases). Germline CDR1 SGHRS, CDR2 YFSETQ. V lost 2 bases, J lost 8 bases, and 28 bases lay in between. This CDR3 is 18 amino acids long. The CDR3, as DNA: TGCGCCAGCAGCTTAGGTACGTGGGCAGTCCGAGGGGAAGGCGAAGCTTTCTTT. This encodes CASSLGTWAVRGEGEAFF.

The V and J genes are TRBV7-2 and TRBJ1-5; D perhaps matches TRBD1 (5 bases). The CDR3 is 14 residues long. Germline CDR1 and CDR2: SGHTA and FQGNSA. V was cut by 5 bases and J by 6 bases, with 14 bases left in between. As DNA, the CDR3 is TGTGCCAGCAGCCGGGACGACACCCGTCAGCCCCAGCATTTT. This translates into CASSRDDTRQPQHF.

The rearrangement links TRBV4-1 to TRBJ1-4; maybe TRBD1 (6 bases). Germline V gene lookup returns CDR1 MGHRA and CDR2 YSYEKL. The CDR3 covers 15 residues. Deletions cut 5 bases from V and 2 bases from J, with 12 bases between. This CDR3 is CASSVPGHTNEKLFF. CDR3 sequence (DNA): TGCGCCAGCAGCGTACCGGGACACACTAATGAAAAACTGTTTTTT.

This clonotype was observed a handful of times. The chain has TRBV4-1 and TRBJ1-1; no firm D call. Germline CDR1 and CDR2: MGHRA and YSYEKL. V lost 5 bases to trimming and J lost 0 bases, with 16 bases between them. The CDR3 sequence is 16 residues long. Here the CDR3 DNA reads TGCGCCAGCAGCGCCGACGGGGAGTTCATGAACACTGAAGCTTTCTTT. As protein: CASSADGEFMNTEAFF.

The chain recombines TRBV7-9 with TRBJ1-5, with D possibly matching TRBD1 (6 bases). Germline-derived CDR1 and CDR2 are SEHNR and FQNEAQ (reference sequence). Trimming removed 5 bases at V and 5 bases at J, with 19 bases between. CDR3 size: 16 residues. The CDR3 here is CASSPGQQLRHQPQHF. CDR3 sequence (DNA): TGTGCCAGCAGCCCCGGACAGCAGTTGAGGCATCAGCCCCAGCATTTT.

The sample holds a few counts of this clonotype. The V gene is TRBV6-1, the J gene TRBJ2-7; D is uncertain. V was trimmed by 5 bases and J by 0 bases, leaving 11 bases between them. Per germline, CDR1 MNHNS and CDR2 SASEGT. This CDR3 comprises 14 residues. The CDR3 nucleotides are TGTGCCAGCAGTAAGGACGTTCTCTCCTACGAGCAGTACTTC. Protein product: CASSKDVLSYEQYF.

This clonotype was seen just once. The chain recombines TRBV15 with TRBJ1-3, with a tentative D call TRBD1 (5 bases). Trimming shortened V by 0 bases and J by 0 bases, and 9 bases separated the two germline ends. Germline V gene sequence: CDR1 LNHNV, CDR2 YYDKDF (reference sequence). This CDR3 is 16 amino acids long. The CDR3 loop reads CATSRERGSSGNTIYF. The CDR3 coding sequence is TGTGCCACCAGCAGAGAGCGGGGGTCCTCTGGAAACACCATATATTTT.

This clonotype has only a few counts. The chain joins TRBV7-9 to TRBJ2-7; TRBD2 agrees at 13 bases. Germline CDR1 SEHNR, CDR2 FQNEAQ (reference sequence). With 7 bases clipped from V and 5 bases from J, the junction kept 5 bases outside the gene matches. This CDR3 spans 14 amino acids. CDR3: CASTTTSGRNEQYF. As DNA, the CDR3 is TGTGCCAGCACCACGACTAGCGGGAGGAACGAGCAGTACTTC.